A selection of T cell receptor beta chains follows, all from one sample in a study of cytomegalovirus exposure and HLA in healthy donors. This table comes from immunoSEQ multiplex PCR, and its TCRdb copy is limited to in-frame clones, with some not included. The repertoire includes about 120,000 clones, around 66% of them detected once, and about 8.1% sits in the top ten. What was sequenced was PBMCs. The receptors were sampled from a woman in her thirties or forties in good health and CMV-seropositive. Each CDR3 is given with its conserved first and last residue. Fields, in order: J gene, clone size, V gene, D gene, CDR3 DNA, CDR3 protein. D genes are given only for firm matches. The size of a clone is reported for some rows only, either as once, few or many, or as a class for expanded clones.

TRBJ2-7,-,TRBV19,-,TGTGCCAGTACCACGAACTACGGCTCCTACGAGCAGTACTTC,CASTTNYGSYEQYF
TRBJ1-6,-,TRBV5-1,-,TGCGCCAGCAGCTCTGAGGATTCCTATAATTCACCCCTCCACTTT,CASSSEDSYNSPLHF
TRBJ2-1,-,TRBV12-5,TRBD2,TGTGCTAGTGCTTTGGGTGGACTAGCGGGGCTTAGCTCCTACAATGAGCAGTTCTTC,CASALGGLAGLSSYNEQFF
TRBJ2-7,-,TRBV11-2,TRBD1,TGTGCCAGCAGAACACAGGGGGACGAGCAGTACTTC,CASRTQGDEQYF
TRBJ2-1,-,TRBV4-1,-,TGCGCCAGCAGCCATGACTTGGAGTACAATGAGCAGTTCTTC,CASSHDLEYNEQFF
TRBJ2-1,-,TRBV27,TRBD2,TGTGCCAGCAGTTCCCTCGGGGGGAACAATGAGCAGTTCTTC,CASSSLGGNNEQFF
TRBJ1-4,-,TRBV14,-,TGTGCCAGCAGCCAAGAGCTGGGGGGGCTTGAAAAACTGTTTTTT,CASSQELGGLEKLFF
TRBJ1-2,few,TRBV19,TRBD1,TGTGCCAGTAGTGGGACAGGCCCTAACTATGGCTACACCTTC,CASSGTGPNYGYTF
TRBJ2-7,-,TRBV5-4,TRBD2,TGTGCCAGCAGCTACTCTAGCGGGAAATACGAGCAGTACTTC,CASSYSSGKYEQYF
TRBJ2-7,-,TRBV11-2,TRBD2,TGTGCCAGCAGCTCCCGAGGAGCGGGGGACCCCGGCGAGCAGTACTTC,CASSSRGAGDPGEQYF
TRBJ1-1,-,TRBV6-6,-,TGTACCAGCAGTTACCCGCAGGAGGGGAACACTGAAGCTTTCTTT,CTSSYPQEGNTEAFF
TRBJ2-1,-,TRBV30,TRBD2,TGTGCCCGAAGCGGGGGGGCCATGAGTGAGCAGTTCTTC,CARSGGAMSEQFF
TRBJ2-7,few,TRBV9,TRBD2,TGTGCCAGCAGCGTAGGGGGGAGGGACGAGCAGTACTTC,CASSVGGRDEQYF
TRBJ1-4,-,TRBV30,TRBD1,TGTGCCTGGAATGCCGGGACAGGGGTTGAAAAACTGTTTTTT,CAWNAGTGVEKLFF
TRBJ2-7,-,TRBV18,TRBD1,TGTGCCAGCTCACCCAGGGACAGGGGCTACGAGCAGTACTTC,CASSPRDRGYEQYF
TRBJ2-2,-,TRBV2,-,TGTGCCAGCATCGGTCTCCGGGGGACCGGGGAGCTGTTTTTT,CASIGLRGTGELFF
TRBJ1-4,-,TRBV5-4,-,TGTGCCAGCAGCTTGGACAGGGATGGAAAACTGTTTTTT,CASSLDRDGKLFF
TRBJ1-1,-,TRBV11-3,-,TGTGCCAGCAGCTCCCGGGGGAGGGGACCCCCTGAAGCTTTCTTT,CASSSRGRGPPEAFF
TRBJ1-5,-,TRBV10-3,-,TGTGCCATCAGTGAACATGAGAATAAGGGGAGCAATCAGCCCCAGCATTTT,CAISEHENKGSNQPQHF
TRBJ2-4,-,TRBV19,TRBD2,TGTGCCAGTAGTTCGGGACTAGCGGGAGTTGGAAACATTCAGTACTTC,CASSSGLAGVGNIQYF
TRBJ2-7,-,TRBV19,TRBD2,TGTGCCAGTTCGGCGGGACTATACTACGAGCAGTACTTC,CASSAGLYYEQYF
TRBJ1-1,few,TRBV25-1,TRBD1,TGTGCCAGCAGAGCACAGGGGGGGAACACTGAAGCTTTCTTT,CASRAQGGNTEAFF
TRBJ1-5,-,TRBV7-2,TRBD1,TGTGCCAGCAGCCTCAGGGGGCGGCAGCCCCAGCATTTT,CASSLRGRQPQHF
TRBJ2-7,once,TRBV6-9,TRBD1,TGTGCCAGCAGATCCGACAGGGTCTCCTACGAGCAGTACTTC,CASRSDRVSYEQYF